This entry lists 9 T cell receptor beta chains sequenced from one sample in a study of cytotoxic CD8 clonotypes in ibrutinib-treated CLL. The data were produced by immunoSEQ multiplex PCR, yet TCRdb's version contains in-frame clones alone and is incomplete. This table holds about 150,000 clones, more than 75% found once. This material consisted of PBMCs, taken after 24 months of ibrutinib treatment. The receptors stem from a human donor with chronic lymphocytic leukemia.

This sequence joins TRBV5-1 and TRBJ1-1, with D hard to call. The V and J ends lost 4 bases and 6 bases respectively, with 22 bases between them. The CDR3 runs 16 residues. The germline V gene has CDR1 SGHRS and CDR2 YFSETQ. CDR3 bases: TGCGCCAGCAGCCTCGGACCCCCCGCGGGATACTCTGAAGCTTTCTTT. Its translation is CASSLGPPAGYSEAFF.

The chain uses TRBV19 and TRBJ2-6, with 7 nucleotides matching TRBD1. CDR1 is LNHDA and CDR2 is SQIVND in the germline V gene (reference sequence). The J segment lost 0 bases and the V segment lost 7 bases, leaving 3 bases of the junction unmatched. CDR3 length: 15 amino acids. The CDR3 sequence is CASNRGSSGANVLTF. The CDR3 nucleotides read TGTGCCAGTAACAGGGGCAGCTCTGGGGCCAACGTCCTGACTTTC.

This rearrangement joins TRBV7-9 to TRBJ2-1, with 11 bases identical to TRBD2. The ends lost 0 bases at V and 6 bases at J; junction bases unmatched: 10. Germline loops: CDR1 SEHNR, CDR2 FQNEAQ (reference sequence). The CDR3 is 18 residues long. As DNA, the CDR3 is TGTGCCAGCAGCTTAGCGCGGGTTAGCGGGAGGGCGGGCAATGAGCAGTTCTTC. It yields the protein CASSLARVSGRAGNEQFF.

In its sample, this clone was seen a few times. V and J are TRBV2 and TRBJ1-1, with D unresolved. Germline CDR1 reads SNHLY; CDR2 reads FYNNEI. This CDR3 region has 12 residues. The V end was cut by 7 bases, the J end by 0 bases, with 6 bases between. The CDR3 loop is CASIRLNTEAFF. CDR3 DNA sequence: TGTGCCAGCATCAGGCTGAACACTGAAGCTTTCTTT.

The chain employs TRBV27 and TRBJ2-7; 10 bases agree with TRBD1. Trimming removed 6 bases from V and 4 bases from J; junction bases left unmatched: 9. The germline V gene encodes CDR1 MNHEY and CDR2 SMNVEV (reference sequence). The CDR3 contains 15 residues. The CDR3 DNA reads as TGTGCCAGCAGCTTTGGGTGGGACAGGGGTTACGAGCAGTACTTC. Amino acid sequence: CASSFGWDRGYEQYF.

This chain links TRBV4-3 with TRBJ1-3, with a tentative D call TRBD1 (5 bases). The length of the CDR3 is 16 residues. Germline loops: CDR1 LGHNA, CDR2 YSLEER. V shed 0 bases and J shed 4 bases, with 13 bases lying between them. The CDR3 DNA reads as TGCGCCAGCAGCCAAGATGGGGCCGGGTTAGGAAACACCATATATTTT. It is translated as CASSQDGAGLGNTIYF.

The gene calls are TRBV5-1 and TRBJ1-4; D perhaps matches TRBD1 (5 bases). The CDR3 length is 13 residues. Germline lookup yields CDR1 SGHRS and CDR2 YFSETQ. V was trimmed by 7 bases and J by 8 bases, leaving 15 bases between them. CDR3 DNA sequence: TGCGCCAGCGGTCGGGGCGCGGGGGAAAAACTGTTTTTT. This gives the protein CASGRGAGEKLFF.

The chain joins TRBV9 to TRBJ1-1; possibly TRBD1 for D (5 bases). Germline assignment: CDR1 SGDLS and CDR2 YYNGEE. The V gene lost 3 bases and the J gene lost 1 base, with 7 bases spanning the gap. The length of the CDR3 is 13 residues. The CDR3 DNA follows: TGTGCCAGCAGCGCAGGACAGAACACTGAAGCTTTCTTT. It codes for CASSAGQNTEAFF.

V usage is TRBV6-6 and J usage is TRBJ2-3; 8 nucleotides match TRBD1. Germline V gene data show CDR1 as MNHNY and CDR2 as SVGAGI (reference sequence). The length of the CDR3 is 16 residues. Losses at the gene ends were 7 bases for V and 0 bases for J; bases not matched to a gene: 9. The CDR3 DNA reads as TGTGCCAGCACGGGCGGGACAGGATGGAGCACAGATACGCAGTATTTT. Translation gives CASTGGTGWSTDTQYF.